This passage covers 25 T cell receptor beta chains from one sample sequenced in a study of T-cell memory formation after mild COVID-19. TCRdb passed the 5' RACE reads through MiXCR, listing each CDR3 protein once. The data hold 110,000 or so distinct CDR3 sequences, with 22% observed a single time. Source material: PBMCs or a T cell subset sorted from them (not recorded which). The source of these receptors is a man aged 18 to 29 who had mild COVID-19 (a few samples of this study predate the infection). Cell type and time point are not known.

This chain connects TRBV11-2 to TRBJ2-7, with D perhaps TRBD2 (5 bases). With 5 bases removed from V and 2 bases from J, the gap between germline ends came to 10 bases. From germline, CDR1 is SGHAT and CDR2 FQNNGV. The CDR3 is 13 amino acids. DNA of the CDR3: TGTGCCAGCAGCGAGACTACCACCTACGAGCAGTACGTC. Encoded protein: CASSETTTYEQYV.

CDR3 region: CASSQVGFMNTEAFF. For the CDR3, the DNA is TGCGCCAGCAGCCAAGTGGGTTTCATGAACACTGAAGCTTTCTTT. The chain joins TRBV4-3 to TRBJ1-1; D unclear. Germline lookup yields CDR1 LGHNA and CDR2 YSLEER. The CDR3 is made up of 15 amino acids. V was clipped by 1 base and J by 0 bases, with 9 bases between them.

The gene calls are TRBV7-9 and TRBJ1-1; D unclear. This CDR3 is 14 amino acids long. Germline values: CDR1 SEHNR, CDR2 FQNEAQ (reference sequence). V lost 2 bases and J lost 2, with 9 bases in between. This CDR3 reads CASSLSRPNTEAFF. The CDR3, as DNA: TGTGCCAGCAGCTTATCACGGCCTAACACTGAAGCTTTCTTT.

This clonotype was seen many times. The chain links TRBV30 to TRBJ2-1; weak D call: TRBD2 (6 bases). This CDR3 region has 15 residues. Trimming stripped 0 bases from V and 2 bases from J, with 11 bases between. Per germline, CDR1 GTSNPN and CDR2 SVGIG (reference sequence). The CDR3 DNA reads as TGTGCCTGGAGTGTACCGGGGGACCCCTACAATGAGCAGTTCTTC. It encodes CAWSVPGDPYNEQFF.

The table lists this clonotype with a few counts. V and J are TRBV29-1 and TRBJ2-1; D might be TRBD1 (6 bases). CDR1 is SQVTM, CDR2 ANQGSEA, per germline. This CDR3 contains 16 residues. Trimming removed 1 base at V and 4 bases at J, with 17 bases between. CDR3 nucleotide sequence: TGCAGCGTTGAAGTGTCGGTCGGGACAACATACAATGAGCAGTTCTTC. It yields the protein CSVEVSVGTTYNEQFF.

The V call is TRBV14, the J call TRBJ2-1; maybe TRBD2 (7 bases). The germline gives CDR1 SGHDN, CDR2 FVKESK. The CDR3 has 14 residues. V lost 3 bases to trimming and J lost 7 bases, with 13 bases between them. The CDR3 protein is CASSQGGQMNEQFF. Written as DNA, the CDR3 is TGTGCCAGCAGCCAGGGGGGGCAGATGAATGAGCAGTTCTTC.

This clonotype was picked up a small number of times. The V and J genes are TRBV11-1 and TRBJ2-7; perhaps TRBD2 as D (6 bases). V was shortened by 5 bases and J by 2 bases, with 16 bases between the two germline ends. Germline V gene lookup returns CDR1 SGHAT and CDR2 FQDESV (reference sequence). The CDR3 runs to 15 residues. DNA for the CDR3: TGTGCCAGCAGCAACCGACTAGTGGGGCCCTACGAGCAGTACTTC. It translates to CASSNRLVGPYEQYF.

The sample holds many counts of this clonotype. The CDR3 is CASSFRDRGRGELFF. CDR3 bases: TGTGCCAGCAGCTTCCGGGACAGGGGGCGCGGGGAGCTGTTTTTT. The chain is built from TRBV6-5 and TRBJ2-2, with 12 bases lining up with TRBD1. V lost 6 bases to trimming and J lost 7 bases; unmatched junction nucleotides: 6. Germline V gene data show CDR1 as MNHEY and CDR2 as SVGAGI. The CDR3 is 15 amino acids.

V usage is TRBV7-9 and J usage is TRBJ2-7; D is perhaps TRBD2 (5 bases). Germline values: CDR1 SEHNR, CDR2 FQNEAQ (reference sequence). The V gene lost 3 bases and the J gene lost 3 bases, with 9 bases spanning the gap. The CDR3 loop spans 13 amino acids. Here the CDR3 reads CASSFPGIYEQYF. The CDR3 nucleotides are TGTGCCAGCAGCTTCCCGGGGATCTACGAGCAGTACTTC. The complete variable domain, with remaining parts taken from reference TRBV7-9 and TRBJ2-7, reads DTGVSQNPRHKITKRGQNVTFRCDPISEHNRLYWYRQTLGQGPEFLTYFQNEAQLEKSRLLSDRFSAERPKGSFSTLEIQRTEQGDSAMYLCASSFPGIYEQYFGPGTRLTVT.

This clonotype was found a few times. CDR3 sequence: CASSYSGAGSYNSPLHF. Written as DNA, the CDR3 is TGTGCCAGCAGTTACTCTGGGGCCGGCTCCTATAATTCACCCCTCCACTTT. The rearrangement uses TRBV6-5 and TRBJ1-6; D is perhaps TRBD1 (5 bases). Per germline, CDR1 MNHEY and CDR2 SVGAGI. The CDR3 totals 17 residues. V shed 0 bases and J shed 0 bases, with 9 bases lying between them.

This clonotype was recorded a few times. The genes are TRBV3-1 and TRBJ2-3; D might be TRBD1 or TRBD2, each matching 5 bases. The CDR3 has 14 residues. The V gene's germline CDR1 is LGHDT and CDR2 YNNKEL (reference sequence). V lost 7 bases and J lost 0, with 11 bases in between. Here the CDR3 DNA reads TGTGCCAGCAACTCACGGGGCAGCACAGATACGCAGTATTTT. Protein product: CASNSRGSTDTQYF.

The gene calls are TRBV6-1 and TRBJ2-5, with D hard to call. Germline V gene sequence: CDR1 MNHNS, CDR2 SASEGT. Trimming took 6 bases from V and 5 from J, leaving 10 bases between them. The CDR3 extends over 12 amino acids. The CDR3 coding sequence is TGTGCCAGCAGAGGCCCCGCGGAGACCCAGTACTTC. This encodes CASRGPAETQYF.

This rearrangement joins TRBV9 to TRBJ2-3, with TRBD1 identical over 7 bases. The trim removed 0 bases at V and 1 base at J, leaving 8 bases unmatched. The CDR3 loop spans 17 amino acids. The V gene's germline CDR1 is SGDLS and CDR2 YYNGEE. Here the CDR3 DNA reads TGTGCCAGCAGCGTAGCTAGACAGGGCGGTGGCACAGATACGCAGTATTTT. Residues: CASSVARQGGGTDTQYF.

This clonotype was recorded a few times. The chain has TRBV7-8 and TRBJ1-6, with D hard to call. The CDR3 is 15 residues long. V was clipped by 0 bases and J by 7 bases, with 10 bases between them. Germline lookup yields CDR1 SGHVS and CDR2 FQNEAQ. The CDR3 protein is CASSLASFGNSPLHF. Here the CDR3 DNA reads TGTGCCAGCAGCTTAGCCTCGTTTGGCAATTCACCCCTCCACTTT. Complete variable domain (other parts from reference TRBV7-8 and TRBJ1-6): GAGVSQSPRYKVAKRGQDVALRCDPISGHVSLFWYQQALGQGPEFLTYFQNEAQLDKSGLPSDRFFAERPEGSVSTLKIQRTQQEDSAVYLCASSLASFGNSPLHFGNGTRLTVT.

This clonotype has only a few counts. The rearrangement links TRBV9 to TRBJ2-1; 8 bases agree with TRBD2. The CDR3 covers 18 residues. CDR1 and CDR2 from the germline V gene are SGDLS and YYNGEE. Germline trimming cut 0 bases from V and 2 bases from J; bases unmatched to any gene: 10. The CDR3 DNA sequence: TGTGCCAGCAGCGTAGACCCCCGAGCGGGGGCGGCCTACAATGAGCAGTTCTTC. Translation gives CASSVDPRAGAAYNEQFF.

The rearrangement joins TRBV10-3 to TRBJ1-1; TRBD1 aligns across 7 bases. There are 14 residues in the CDR3. The germline gives CDR1 ENHRY, CDR2 SYGVKD. The V gene end was trimmed by 6 bases and the J gene end by 1 base; junction bases not matched to a gene: 5. As DNA, the CDR3 is TGTGCCATCAGACCCGGGACAGAGAACACTGAAGCTTTCTTT. Translated, it gives CAIRPGTENTEAFF.

The chain uses TRBV6-2 or TRBV6-3 and TRBJ2-1; 8 nucleotides align to TRBD1. V trimming: 4 bases; J trimming: 7 bases; junction bases outside the gene matches: 6. The CDR3 extends over 14 amino acids. The germline V gene has CDR1 MNHEY and CDR2 SVGEGT. The CDR3 loop is CASSLGTGGNEQFF. As DNA, the CDR3 is TGTGCCAGCAGTTTGGGTACAGGGGGGAATGAGCAGTTCTTC.

This chain joins TRBV30 and TRBJ2-1, with TRBD2 matching over 16 bases. The V gene's germline CDR1 is GTSNPN and CDR2 SVGIG (reference sequence). This CDR3 is built from 15 residues. With V trimmed by 2 bases and J by 8 bases, 3 bases remained unmatched. CDR3 in DNA: TGTGCCTGGAGTACCGGGACTAGCGGGAGGGATGAGCAGTTCTTC. Its protein is CAWSTGTSGRDEQFF.

This clonotype occurred a few times. The V and J genes are TRBV23-1 and TRBJ2-3; D call uncertain. TRBV23-1 is an ORF, with its function uncertain. V was clipped by 4 bases and J by 1 base, with 12 bases between them. The CDR3 totals 15 residues. CDR3 sequence (DNA): TGCGCCAGCAGTCCCAACGGGCGTTGCACAGATACGCAGTATTTT. Amino acids: CASSPNGRCTDTQYF.

The chain links TRBV11-2 to TRBJ2-7; TRBD2 agrees at 13 bases. The CDR3 runs to 15 residues. The V segment lost 5 bases and the J segment 2 bases; nucleotides outside the gene matches: 3. In germline, CDR1 is SGHAT, CDR2 FQNNGV. As DNA, the CDR3 is TGTGCCAGCAGCCCCGGACTAGCGGGGGCCTACGAGCAGTACTTC. It translates to CASSPGLAGAYEQYF.

The rearrangement links TRBV24-1 to TRBJ2-5; D is unresolved. This CDR3 is 13 amino acids long. Germline V lookup: CDR1 KGHDR, CDR2 SFDVKD. V was trimmed by 5 bases and J by 5 bases, leaving 11 bases between them. The chain's CDR3 is CATSVSSEETQYF. CDR3 nucleotides: TGTGCCACCAGTGTTTCCTCAGAGGAGACCCAGTACTTC.

This clonotype has more than one count but fewer than ten. V is TRBV6-2 or TRBV6-3 and J is TRBJ2-3; 9 bases are a match to TRBD2. The ends lost 4 bases at V and 3 bases at J; junction bases unmatched: 5. CDR3 length equals 15 residues. Germline V gives CDR1 MNHEY, CDR2 SVGEGT. The DNA of the CDR3 is TGTGCCAGCAGTTGGGCTAGCGGGGTGACAGATACGCAGTATTTT. This codes for CASSWASGVTDTQYF.

This clonotype has a count of ten or more. J is TRBJ1-2 and V is TRBV6-5; 7 nucleotides agree with TRBD1. Germline V gene data show CDR1 as MNHEY and CDR2 as SVGAGI. Trimming at V came to 6 bases and at J to 4 bases, leaving 8 bases not matched to a gene. This CDR3 has 14 amino acids. CDR3 nucleotide sequence: TGTGCCAGCAGCCGATACAGGGGTAGCTATGGCTACACCTTC. Protein: CASSRYRGSYGYTF.

CDR3 in amino acids: CASSFRGEPNTEAFF. The CDR3 region has the DNA TGCGCCAGCAGCTTTCGGGGGGAGCCGAACACTGAAGCTTTCTTT. This chain connects TRBV5-1 to TRBJ1-1, with TRBD1 as a possible D gene (5 bases). This CDR3 region has 15 residues. The V end lost 2 bases, the J end lost 1 base, and 12 bases lay between the germline ends. Germline assignment: CDR1 SGHRS and CDR2 YFSETQ.

This clonotype has a handful of counts. The V gene is TRBV9, the J gene TRBJ1-6, with TRBD1 matching 8 bases. The germline CDR1 and CDR2 sequences are SGDLS and YYNGEE. Germline trimming cut 3 bases from V and 6 bases from J; bases unmatched to any gene: 5. This CDR3 is 15 amino acids long. The CDR3 region has the DNA TGTGCCAGCAGCGAACGGGACAGGCTTAATTCACCCCTCCACTTT. This translates into CASSERDRLNSPLHF.